Listed below are T cell receptor beta chains from one sample, sequenced in a study of beta chain features in type 1 diabetes. Profiling relied on immunoSEQ multiplex PCR, and the TCRdb table lists in-frame clones only, not all of them. This table holds approximately 250,000 clones, 24% found once. The material sequenced was naive CD4+ T cells from blood. The origin of the receptors is a woman aged 25 to 39 with type 1 diabetes. Each CDR3 is given without its conserved first and last residue.

v_call cdr3_aa
TRBV27 ASSRDRAYEQY
TRBV4-1 ASRGTVRGNQPQH
TRBV29-1 SVGGQVNTEAF
TRBV28 ASSPTGLRLYT
TRBV19 ASSKREPLYEQY
TRBV5-4 ASSLWHVKNIQY
TRBV2 ASSPTGVTYEQY
TRBV7-9 ASSFGSAYGYT
TRBV29-1 SVSDRYNQPQH
TRBV5-1 ASSLSTSRQETQY
TRBV18 ASSLRYNEQF
TRBV15 ATSRDQRRANTGELF
TRBV25-1 ASSDGARRQRNEQF
TRBV9 ASSVVTGSDTQY
TRBV6-1 ASSAHISGRSYNEQF
TRBV18 ASSPSTVAEAF
TRBV7-2 ASSLSGGGYNEQF
TRBV7-3 ASRLQGTGTDTQY
TRBV5-1 ASSFSVAREQY
TRBV5-1 ASSLDRDTEAF
TRBV28 ASSFSSLSGDQETQY
TRBV30 AWREIRTGDGYT
TRBV5-6 ASSSTSGSGNEQF
TRBV29-1 SVNRDRYDEAF
TRBV25-1 ASSDDRVGGNTIY
TRBV7-9 ASSLEFSTEAF
TRBV5-1 ASASLADQETQY
TRBV28 ASSPPGAAQETQY
TRBV5-1 ASTEGQASNTEAF
TRBV11-2 ASSRGLAGATSETQY
TRBV6-6 ASSIAGYNYEQY
TRBV5-4 ASSQGGNQPQH
TRBV9 ASSVVGGSGSGPDTQY
TRBV29-1 SAIQTGFDTEAF
TRBV7-9 ASSLAEGSDTQY
TRBV30 ASTTGEETQY
TRBV9 ASSVTSGLGNEQF
TRBV6-5 ASSYTGGNEKLF
TRBV30 AWSTYYEQY
TRBV28 ASSEGLLYNEQF
TRBV9 ASSITSGTHNEQF
TRBV29-1 SGILAGLNEQY
TRBV4-1 ASSQDLGTQY
TRBV30 AWSVSRQGVGGYT
TRBV2 ARTSGGSYEQY
TRBV9 ASSGAGLGEQF
TRBV30 AWNAVATALAGGPQPEQY
TRBV29-1 SVNRGVNTGELF
TRBV2 ASSEGAGGTDTQY
TRBV27 ASSPSTDTQY
TRBV7-2 ASSPDLYEQY
TRBV29-1 SVVRDREDLWSYEQY
TRBV5-6 ASSLPGQGGDTGELF
TRBV5-1 ASSSFLTSGRKETQY
TRBV18 ASSPTSGTLSETQY
TRBV28 ASSLSGTLSYEQY
TRBV4-2 ASSQEDRETQY
TRBV5-1 ASSLATQGSGFGEAF
TRBV30 AWSGAYEQY
TRBV2 ASTFGGATQPQH